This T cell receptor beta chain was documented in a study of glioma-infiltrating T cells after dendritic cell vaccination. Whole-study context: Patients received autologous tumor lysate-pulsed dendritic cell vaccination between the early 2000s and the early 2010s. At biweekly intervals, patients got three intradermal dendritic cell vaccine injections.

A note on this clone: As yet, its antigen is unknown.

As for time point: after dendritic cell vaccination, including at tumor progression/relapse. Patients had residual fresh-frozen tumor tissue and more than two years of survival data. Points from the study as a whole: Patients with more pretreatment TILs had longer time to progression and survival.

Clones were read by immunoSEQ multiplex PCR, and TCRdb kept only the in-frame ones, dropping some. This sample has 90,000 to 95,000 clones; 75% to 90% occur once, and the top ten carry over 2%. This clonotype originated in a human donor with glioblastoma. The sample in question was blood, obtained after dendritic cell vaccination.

The CDR3 nucleotides are TGTGCCAGCAGCCGGGAACCGAATGAAGCTTTCTTT. This translates into CASSREPNEAFF. The chain carries TRBV5-8 and TRBJ1-1; no clear D. Trimming took off 4 bases at V and 7 bases at J, with 11 bases between the two ends. Germline V lookup: CDR1 SGHTS, CDR2 YDEGEE. The CDR3 extends over 12 amino acids.